Following are 32 T cell receptor beta chains from one sample sequenced in a study of T cells after yellow fever vaccination. From the 5' RACE reads, TCRdb called clonotypes with MiXCR, one entry per CDR3 protein. The data show under 350,000 distinct CDR3 sequences, approximately 4% seen once. The source was PBMCs, collected 5 days after the yellow fever booster vaccination. Source of these receptors: a man between 18 and 35 years old who received the YFV17D yellow fever vaccine.

The V and J genes are TRBV2 and TRBJ1-4, with D possibly being TRBD1 (5 bases). Germline CDR1 reads SNHLY; CDR2 reads FYNNEI. Trimming shortened V by 8 bases and J by 8 bases, and 15 bases separated the two germline ends. The CDR3 is 13 amino acids. CDR3 loop: CASQLLKGEKLFF. DNA for the CDR3: TGTGCCAGCCAATTACTTAAGGGGGAAAAACTGTTTTTT.

CDR3 in amino acids: CASSDLRGTGANYGYTF. DNA for the CDR3: TGCGCCAGCAGTGACCTGCGTGGGACCGGAGCGAACTATGGCTACACCTTC. This chain joins TRBV10-2 and TRBJ1-2; weak D call: TRBD1 (5 bases). Germline lookup yields CDR1 WSHSY and CDR2 SAAADI. V lost 3 bases, J lost 2 bases, and 19 bases lay in between. The CDR3 consists of 17 residues.

There are a few counts of this clonotype. The chain has TRBV20-1 and TRBJ1-1; D perhaps matches TRBD1 (6 bases). Germline CDR1 is DFQATT and CDR2 is SNEGSKA (reference sequence). V was pared by 0 bases and J by 10 bases, with 12 bases between. The CDR3 runs 12 residues. The CDR3 bases are TGCAGTGCTAGAGATCTCGGGGGCCCAGCTTTCTTT. Its translation: CSARDLGGPAFF.

The rearrangement links TRBV30 to TRBJ1-5, with 7 nucleotides matching TRBD1. Germline V lookup: CDR1 GTSNPN, CDR2 SVGIG (reference sequence). The CDR3 is 15 residues long. V lost 2 bases, J lost 3 bases, and 7 bases stayed unmatched. The CDR3 spells CAWSLGQVINQPQHF. The CDR3 coding sequence is TGTGCCTGGAGTCTAGGACAGGTGATCAATCAGCCCCAGCATTTT.

This clonotype appeared a few times. The chain carries TRBV20-1 and TRBJ2-5; D tentatively fits TRBD1 or TRBD2 (5 bases each). Trimming shortened V by 6 bases and J by 3 bases, and 14 bases separated the two germline ends. CDR1 and CDR2 (germline): DFQATT, SNEGSKA (reference sequence). This CDR3 region has 13 residues. The CDR3 protein is CSAGDGGKETQYF. In DNA, the CDR3 is TGCAGTGCGGGGGATGGGGGAAAAGAGACCCAGTACTTC.

This clonotype was picked up many times. V and J are TRBV7-2 and TRBJ2-3; D is possibly TRBD1 (5 bases). Germline CDR1 and CDR2: SGHTA and FQGNSA. Between the trimmed V and J ends, which lost 0 bases and 0 bases, there was a span of 7 bases. The CDR3 runs to 15 residues. CDR3 amino acids: CASSLARTSTDTQYF. As DNA, the CDR3 is TGTGCCAGCAGCTTAGCGCGGACAAGCACAGATACGCAGTATTTT.

This clonotype was counted many times. The chain couples TRBV28 to TRBJ1-1; TRBD1 agrees at 8 bases. V was clipped by 1 base and J by 1 base; unmatched bases: 5. Germline V gene sequence: CDR1 MDHEN, CDR2 SYDVKM. The CDR3 is 16 amino acids. The CDR3 nucleotides are TGTGCCAGCAGTTTATTCAGGGGGCGAGAGAACACTGAAGCTTTCTTT. Residues: CASSLFRGRENTEAFF.

The chain combines TRBV6-1 with TRBJ2-2; D possibly corresponds to TRBD1 (7 bases). The germline V gene has CDR1 MNHNS and CDR2 SASEGT. The CDR3 is 15 amino acids. Trimming took 8 bases from V and 7 from J, leaving 20 bases between them. The CDR3 nucleotides read TGTGCCAGCTCTTCGGTGTCAGGGGGAGGCGGGGAGCTGTTTTTT. This gives the protein CASSSVSGGGGELFF.

The gene calls are TRBV5-6 and TRBJ2-3; the match to TRBD2 covers 7 bases. Germline CDR1 and CDR2: SGHDT and YYEEEE. This CDR3 is built from 12 residues. Germline trimming cut 4 bases from V and 5 bases from J; bases unmatched to any gene: 1. DNA of the CDR3: TGTGCCAGCAGCGGGGGGGTAGATACGCAGTATTTT. This sequence encodes CASSGGVDTQYF.

This CDR3 reads CASSSRGWTGELFF. CDR3 DNA: TGTGCCAGCAGCTCCAGGGGGTGGACCGGGGAGCTGTTTTTT. V and J are TRBV11-2 and TRBJ2-2; 7 nucleotides agree with TRBD1. The V gene end was trimmed by 4 bases and the J gene end by 5 bases; junction bases not matched to a gene: 4. CDR1 is SGHAT, CDR2 FQNNGV, per germline. The CDR3 consists of 14 residues.

This clonotype occurred many times. The rearrangement links TRBV9 to TRBJ2-3; D remains unclear. The germline V gene has CDR1 SGDLS and CDR2 YYNGEE. Trimming removed 2 bases from V and 5 bases from J, with 15 bases in between. The CDR3 sequence is 15 residues long. The CDR3 region is CASSVGPQGGDTQYF. The CDR3 DNA follows: TGTGCCAGCAGCGTCGGGCCCCAAGGCGGAGATACGCAGTATTTT. The variable domain in full, completed from reference TRBV9 and TRBJ2-3, reads DSGVTQTPKHLITATGQRVTLRCSPRSGDLSVYWYQQSLDQGLQFLIQYYNGEERAKGNILERFSAQQFPDLHSELNLSSLELGDSALYFCASSVGPQGGDTQYFGPGTRLTVL.

In its sample, this clonotype was seen a few times. This sequence joins TRBV6-5 and TRBJ2-4; unclear D gene. Per germline, CDR1 MNHEY and CDR2 SVGAGI. CDR3 length equals 15 residues. V lost 4 bases, J lost 7 bases, and 17 bases lay in between. CDR3 sequence: CASSSNDPNGNIQYF. In nucleotides, the CDR3 is TGTGCCAGCAGTTCGAACGACCCGAACGGGAACATTCAGTACTTC.

This clonotype was seen more than once but under ten times. This chain uses TRBV20-1 with TRBJ2-7, with D hard to call. Per the germline V gene, CDR1 is DFQATT and CDR2 is SNEGSKA (reference sequence). The CDR3 consists of 12 residues. The V and J ends lost 7 bases and 0 bases respectively, with 10 bases between them. The CDR3: CSGRRSSYEQYF. Here the CDR3 DNA reads TGCAGTGGGAGACGGAGCTCCTACGAGCAGTACTTC.

This sequence joins TRBV25-1 and TRBJ2-1; no definite D call. Germline CDR1 reads MGHDK; CDR2 reads SYGVNS. V dropped 5 bases and J dropped 0 bases, with 11 bases sitting between them. CDR3 length: 15 residues. The CDR3 region is CASSQDLYSYNEQFF. In DNA, the CDR3 is TGTGCCAGCAGTCAGGACCTCTACTCCTACAATGAGCAGTTCTTC. Drawing the rest from reference TRBV25-1 and TRBJ2-1, the complete variable domain is EADIYQTPRYLVIGTGKKITLECSQTMGHDKMYWYQQDPGMELHLIHYSYGVNSTEKGDLSSESTVSRIRTEHFPLTLESARPSHTSQYLCASSQDLYSYNEQFFGPGTRLTVL.

The rearrangement joins TRBV6-2 or TRBV6-3 to TRBJ2-2; maybe TRBD2 (5 bases). This CDR3 is built from 15 residues. Per germline, CDR1 MNHEY and CDR2 SVGEGT. Between the trimmed V and J ends, which lost 5 bases and 5 bases, there was a span of 15 bases. The CDR3 here is CASSIGVIRTGELFF. CDR3 coding DNA: TGTGCCAGCAGTATCGGGGTTATTCGGACCGGGGAGCTGTTTTTT.

The chain has TRBV5-6 and TRBJ2-5; D possibly corresponds to TRBD2 (6 bases). The CDR3 is made up of 13 amino acids. Trimming cost V 4 bases and J 5 bases, with 12 bases left between them. Germline V lookup: CDR1 SGHDT, CDR2 YYEEEE. The CDR3 nucleotides are TGTGCCAGCAGCGCCCCTAGCGCTGAGACCCAGTACTTC. Its translation is CASSAPSAETQYF.

This clonotype was counted at least ten times. The J gene is TRBJ2-7, the V gene TRBV20-1; 11 bases are shared with TRBD1. The CDR3 extends over 16 amino acids. Per germline, CDR1 DFQATT and CDR2 SNEGSKA (reference sequence). With V trimmed by 0 bases and J by 3 bases, 7 bases remained unmatched. The CDR3 DNA is TGCAGTGCTAGAGAACTAGGGGACAGGGGGATCTACGAGCAGTACTTC. Residues: CSARELGDRGIYEQYF.

This clonotype was detected many times. The chain carries TRBV4-1 and TRBJ1-2, with a tentative D call TRBD1 (5 bases). Germline CDR1 MGHRA, CDR2 YSYEKL. Trimming stripped 2 bases from V and 2 bases from J, with 12 bases between. The CDR3 consists of 15 residues. CDR3 sequence: CASSQLPRANYGYTF. DNA for the CDR3: TGCGCCAGCAGCCAACTACCCAGGGCGAACTATGGCTACACCTTC.

This clonotype was counted a few times. This rearrangement joins TRBV7-9 to TRBJ1-1; possibly TRBD1 for D (5 bases). Germline V gene data show CDR1 as SEHNR and CDR2 as FQNEAQ (reference sequence). Trimming shortened V by 5 bases and J by 3 bases, and 16 bases separated the two germline ends. CDR3 length equals 15 residues. This CDR3 reads CASSPRGAGYTEAFF. The CDR3 bases are TGTGCCAGCAGCCCCCGAGGGGCCGGGTACACTGAAGCTTTCTTT.

In its sample, this clonotype was seen a few times. The rearrangement joins TRBV20-1 to TRBJ1-2, with D unresolved. V lost 2 bases and J 1 base, leaving 14 bases between the germline ends. CDR3 length equals 15 residues. Germline CDR1 DFQATT, CDR2 SNEGSKA (reference sequence). The CDR3 DNA is TGCAGTGCTAGACCCGTGGACCGGAATAACTATGGCTACACCTTC. Translating gives CSARPVDRNNYGYTF.

The rearrangement joins TRBV30 to TRBJ2-3; 9 bases line up with TRBD1. The CDR3 runs 14 residues. V shed 0 bases and J 5 bases; nucleotides not matched to a gene: 3. CDR1 and CDR2 from the germline V gene are GTSNPN and SVGIG (reference sequence). In nucleotides, the CDR3 is TGTGCCTGGAGTGTACAGGGGGCAAGAGATACGCAGTATTTT. Its translation: CAWSVQGARDTQYF.

This chain connects TRBV12-3 or TRBV12-4 to TRBJ2-1; 7 nucleotides align to TRBD2. V shed 6 bases and J 7 bases; nucleotides not matched to a gene: 9. The CDR3 totals 14 residues. CDR3 nucleotide sequence: TGTGCCAGCAGCCTTAGCGGGTCGCCTAATGAGCAGTTCTTC. Amino acid sequence: CASSLSGSPNEQFF.

V usage is TRBV11-2 and J usage is TRBJ2-5; D remains unclear. Germline assignment: CDR1 SGHAT and CDR2 FQNNGV. The V and J ends lost 1 base and 4 bases respectively, with 13 bases between them. The CDR3 is 15 residues long. The CDR3 bases are TGTGCCAGCAGCTTAGGGTCCCCAGCGTTAGAGACCCAGTACTTC. Its protein product is CASSLGSPALETQYF.

This chain joins TRBV3-1 and TRBJ2-3; 7 nucleotides agree with TRBD2. This CDR3 region has 16 residues. V gave up 2 bases and J gave up 0 bases; unmatched junction bases: 5. CDR1 is LGHDT and CDR2 is YNNKEL in the germline V gene (reference sequence). The CDR3 reads CASSQYGGVSTDTQYF. DNA for the CDR3: TGTGCCAGCAGCCAATATGGGGGGGTTAGCACAGATACGCAGTATTTT.

This clonotype turned up a few times. The gene calls are TRBV28 and TRBJ1-3; no definite D call. The V end was cut by 5 bases, the J end by 2 bases, with 10 bases between. The CDR3 is 14 residues long. Germline values: CDR1 MDHEN, CDR2 SYDVKM. CDR3 in amino acids: CASSRRRAGNTIYF. In nucleotides, the CDR3 is TGTGCCAGCAGTCGGAGACGGGCTGGAAACACCATATATTTT.

The chain uses TRBV12-3 or TRBV12-4 and TRBJ2-7; the match to TRBD1 covers 9 bases. CDR3 length: 13 amino acids. The CDR3 sequence is CDSSYRGLGEQYV. The CDR3 DNA is TGTGACAGCAGTTACAGGGGGCTAGGGGAGCAGTACGTC.

The chain combines TRBV6-2 or TRBV6-3 with TRBJ2-1; D is possibly TRBD2 (5 bases). The germline gives CDR1 MNHEY, CDR2 SVGEGT. Trimming took 2 bases from V and 9 from J, leaving 11 bases between them. This CDR3 contains 13 residues. The DNA for the CDR3 is TGTGCCAGCAGTTACGCCACTAGATCTGAGCAGTTCTTC. Its translation is CASSYATRSEQFF.

This clonotype was detected a few times. The chain links TRBV12-3 or TRBV12-4 to TRBJ2-1; possibly TRBD2 for D (5 bases). There are 15 residues in the CDR3. The ends were cut back, 6 bases at V and 4 bases at J, with 16 bases in the middle. CDR3 nucleotides: TGTGCCAGCAGCCCACGGGGTTCGGGTTACAATGAGCAGTTCTTC. Translation: CASSPRGSGYNEQFF.

This clonotype was seen at least ten times. J is TRBJ2-2 and V is TRBV6-5, with unresolved D. Germline CDR1 MNHEY, CDR2 SVGAGI. The CDR3 is 12 amino acids. Deletions cut 2 bases from V and 6 bases from J, with 4 bases between. This CDR3 reads CASSYTSGELFF. The CDR3 nucleotides read TGTGCCAGCAGTTACACGTCCGGGGAGCTGTTTTTT.

V gene TRBV5-5 combines with J gene TRBJ1-1; D is ambiguous. This CDR3 region has 12 residues. The V gene lost 4 bases and the J gene lost 5 bases, with 9 bases spanning the gap. Germline assignment: CDR1 SGHKS and CDR2 YYEKEE (reference sequence). The CDR3 reads CASSPAVTEAFF. CDR3 DNA sequence: TGTGCCAGCAGCCCGGCGGTTACTGAAGCTTTCTTT.

The chain uses TRBV9 and TRBJ1-1, with D possibly TRBD1 on 5 matching bases. The CDR3 is 15 amino acids. With 3 bases removed from V and 4 bases from J, the gap between germline ends came to 16 bases. CDR1 and CDR2 (germline): SGDLS, YYNGEE. The CDR3 here is CASSASKRGGTEAFF. CDR3 in DNA: TGTGCCAGCAGCGCTTCCAAGAGGGGTGGCACTGAAGCTTTCTTT.

This clonotype was found many times. The gene calls are TRBV6-2 or TRBV6-3 and TRBJ2-5; the D gene is possibly TRBD1 (6 bases). Germline V gene lookup returns CDR1 MNHEY and CDR2 SVGEGT. Between the trimmed V and J ends, which lost 0 bases and 1 base, there was a span of 9 bases. The CDR3 totals 15 residues. CDR3 DNA sequence: TGTGCCAGCAGTTACTCTGGACAGCCCCAAGAGACCCAGTACTTC. Protein sequence: CASSYSGQPQETQYF.